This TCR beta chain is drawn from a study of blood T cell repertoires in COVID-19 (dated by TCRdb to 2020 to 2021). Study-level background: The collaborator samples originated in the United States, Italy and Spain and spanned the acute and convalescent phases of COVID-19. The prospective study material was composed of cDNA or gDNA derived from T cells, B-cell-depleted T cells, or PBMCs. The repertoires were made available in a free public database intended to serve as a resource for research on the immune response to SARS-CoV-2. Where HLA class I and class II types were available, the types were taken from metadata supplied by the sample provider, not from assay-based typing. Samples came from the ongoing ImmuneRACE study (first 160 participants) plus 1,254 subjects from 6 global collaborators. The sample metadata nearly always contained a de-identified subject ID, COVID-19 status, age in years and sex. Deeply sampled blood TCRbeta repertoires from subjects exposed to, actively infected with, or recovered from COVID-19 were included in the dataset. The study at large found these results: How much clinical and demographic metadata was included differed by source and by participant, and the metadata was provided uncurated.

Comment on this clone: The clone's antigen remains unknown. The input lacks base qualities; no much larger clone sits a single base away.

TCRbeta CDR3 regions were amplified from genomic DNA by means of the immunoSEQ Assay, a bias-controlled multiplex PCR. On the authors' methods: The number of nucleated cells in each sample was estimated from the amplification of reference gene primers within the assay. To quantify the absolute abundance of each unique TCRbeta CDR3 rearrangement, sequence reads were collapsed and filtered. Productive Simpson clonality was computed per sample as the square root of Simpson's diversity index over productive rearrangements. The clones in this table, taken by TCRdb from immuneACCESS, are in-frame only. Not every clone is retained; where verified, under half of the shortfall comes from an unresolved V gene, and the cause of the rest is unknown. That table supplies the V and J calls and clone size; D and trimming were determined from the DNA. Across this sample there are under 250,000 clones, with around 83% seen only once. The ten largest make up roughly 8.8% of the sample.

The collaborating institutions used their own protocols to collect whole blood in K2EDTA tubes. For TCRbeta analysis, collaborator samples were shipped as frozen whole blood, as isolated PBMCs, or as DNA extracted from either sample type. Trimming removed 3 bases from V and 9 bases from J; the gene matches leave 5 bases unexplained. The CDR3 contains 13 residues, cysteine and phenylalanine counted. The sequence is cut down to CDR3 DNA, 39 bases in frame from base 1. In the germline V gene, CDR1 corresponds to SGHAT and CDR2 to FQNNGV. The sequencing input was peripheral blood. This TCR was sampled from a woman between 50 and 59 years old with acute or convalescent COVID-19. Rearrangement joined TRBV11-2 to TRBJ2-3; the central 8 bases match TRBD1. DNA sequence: TGTGCCAGCAGCTTCCGACAGGGGACAACGCAGTATTTT. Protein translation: CASSFRQGTTQYF.